Sequencing of this T cell receptor beta chain was carried out in a study of blood T cell repertoires in COVID-19. Across over 20 US areas, participants ranged in age from about 18 to 90 years. In the authors' methods: Reference gene primers were amplified, and this amplification served to estimate nucleated cell counts. The assay was immunoSEQ multiplex PCR, and TCRdb's table has in-frame clones only and misses some. For V, J and clone size, that table is used; D and trimming come from the DNA. The sample lists a few hundred thousand clones; 70% to 90% were seen once. Trimming cost V 5 bases and J 4 bases; bases outside gene matches: 9. This CDR3 spans 15 amino acids. Germline CDR1 and CDR2: SGHTS and YDEGEE.

The sequencing sample was made of PBMCs or T cells enriched from blood (not recorded which). The chain has TRBV5-8 and TRBJ1-2; TRBD1 agrees at 9 bases. The source of this sequence is a man aged 25 to 40 who had recovered from COVID-19. The CDR3 loop reads CASRLQGAPGYGYTF. The CDR3 DNA is TGTGCCAGCAGGTTACAGGGGGCGCCGGGCTATGGCTACACCTTC.